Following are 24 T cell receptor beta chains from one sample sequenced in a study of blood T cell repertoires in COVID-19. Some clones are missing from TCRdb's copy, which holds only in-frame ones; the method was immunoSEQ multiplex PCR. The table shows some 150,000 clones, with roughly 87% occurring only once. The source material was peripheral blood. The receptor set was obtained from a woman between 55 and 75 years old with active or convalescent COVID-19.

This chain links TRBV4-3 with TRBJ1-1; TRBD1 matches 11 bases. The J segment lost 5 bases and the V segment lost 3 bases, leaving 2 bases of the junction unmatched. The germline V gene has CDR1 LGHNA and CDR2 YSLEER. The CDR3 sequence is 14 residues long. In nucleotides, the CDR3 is TGCGCCAGCAGCCAGGACAGGGGGCTGACTGAAGCTTTCTTT. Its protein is CASSQDRGLTEAFF.

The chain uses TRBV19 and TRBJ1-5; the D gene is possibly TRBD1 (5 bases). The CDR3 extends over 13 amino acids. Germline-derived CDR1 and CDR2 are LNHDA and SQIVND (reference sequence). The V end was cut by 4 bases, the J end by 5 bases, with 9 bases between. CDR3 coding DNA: TGTGCCAGTAGTACAAGACAGTATCAGCCCCAGCATTTT. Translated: CASSTRQYQPQHF.

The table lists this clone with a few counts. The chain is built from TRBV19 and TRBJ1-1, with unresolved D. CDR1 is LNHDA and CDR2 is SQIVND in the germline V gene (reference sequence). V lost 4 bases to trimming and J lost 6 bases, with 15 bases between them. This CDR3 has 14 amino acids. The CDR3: CASSTRTYPPEAFF. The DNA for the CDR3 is TGTGCCAGTAGTACACGTACCTATCCCCCTGAAGCTTTCTTT.

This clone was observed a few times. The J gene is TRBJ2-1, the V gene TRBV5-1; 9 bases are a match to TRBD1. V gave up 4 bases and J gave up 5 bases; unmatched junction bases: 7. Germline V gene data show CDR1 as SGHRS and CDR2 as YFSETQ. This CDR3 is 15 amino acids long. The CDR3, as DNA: TGCGCCAGCAGCATACAGGGGGCTGACAACAATGAGCAGTTCTTC. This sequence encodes CASSIQGADNNEQFF.

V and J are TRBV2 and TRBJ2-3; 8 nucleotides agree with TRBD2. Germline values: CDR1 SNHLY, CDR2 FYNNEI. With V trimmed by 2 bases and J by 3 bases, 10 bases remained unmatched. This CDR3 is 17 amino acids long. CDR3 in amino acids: CASSEFIIAGLTDTQYF. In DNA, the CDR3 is TGTGCCAGCAGTGAATTTATAATAGCGGGGTTAACAGATACGCAGTATTTT.

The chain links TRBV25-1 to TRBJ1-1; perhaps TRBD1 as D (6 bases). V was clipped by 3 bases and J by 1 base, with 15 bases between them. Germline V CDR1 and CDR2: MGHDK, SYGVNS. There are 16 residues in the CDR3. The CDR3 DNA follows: TGTGCCAGCAGTGAGCTGAATACAGGGAAGAACACTGAAGCTTTCTTT. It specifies CASSELNTGKNTEAFF. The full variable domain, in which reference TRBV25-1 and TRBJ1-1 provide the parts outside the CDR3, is EADIYQTPRYLVIGTGKKITLECSQTMGHDKMYWYQQDPGMELHLIHYSYGVNSTEKGDLSSESTVSRIRTEHFPLTLESARPSHTSQYLCASSELNTGKNTEAFFGQGTRLTVV.

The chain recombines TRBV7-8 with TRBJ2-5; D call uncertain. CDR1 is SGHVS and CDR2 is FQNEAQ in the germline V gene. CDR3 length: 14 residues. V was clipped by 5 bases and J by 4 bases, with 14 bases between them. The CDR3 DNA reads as TGTGCCAGCAGCCCCCGAGGTAATCGAGAGACCCAGTACTTC. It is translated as CASSPRGNRETQYF.

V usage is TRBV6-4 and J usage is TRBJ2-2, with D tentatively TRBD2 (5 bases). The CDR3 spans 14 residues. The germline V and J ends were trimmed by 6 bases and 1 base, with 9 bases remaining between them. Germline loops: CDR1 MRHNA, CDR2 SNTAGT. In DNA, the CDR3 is TGTGCCAGCAGAGGACTCTGGAACACCGGGGAGCTGTTTTTT. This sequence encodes CASRGLWNTGELFF.

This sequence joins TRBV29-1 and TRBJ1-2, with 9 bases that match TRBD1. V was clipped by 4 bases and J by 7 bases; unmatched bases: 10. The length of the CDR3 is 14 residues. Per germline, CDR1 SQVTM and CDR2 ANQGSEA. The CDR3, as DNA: TGCAGCGTTGGGTCGGGACAGGGCAGGTCTGGCTACACCTTC. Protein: CSVGSGQGRSGYTF.

The CDR3 loop reads CASSSGPGTANEKLFF. The CDR3 DNA is TGTGCCAGCAGCTCGGGCCCCGGGACAGCTAATGAAAAACTGTTTTTT. The rearrangement links TRBV5-6 to TRBJ1-4; 7 nucleotides match TRBD1. V trimming: 3 bases; J trimming: 3 bases; junction bases outside the gene matches: 8. Germline V gene lookup returns CDR1 SGHDT and CDR2 YYEEEE. The CDR3 covers 16 residues. The entire variable domain, with the rest obtained from reference TRBV5-6 and TRBJ1-4, is as follows: DAGVTQSPTHLIKTRGQQVTLRCSPKSGHDTVSWYQQALGQGPQFIFQYYEEEERQRGNFPDRFSGHQFPNYSSELNVNALLLGDSALYLCASSSGPGTANEKLFFGSGTQLSVL.

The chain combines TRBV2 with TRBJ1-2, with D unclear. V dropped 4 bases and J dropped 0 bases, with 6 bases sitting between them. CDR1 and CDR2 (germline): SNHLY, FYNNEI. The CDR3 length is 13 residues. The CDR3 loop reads CASSAQSNYGYTF. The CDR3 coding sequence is TGTGCCAGCAGTGCACAGTCTAACTATGGCTACACCTTC.

The CDR3 spells CASRQADEAFF. Written as DNA, the CDR3 is TGTGCCAGCAGACAGGCTGATGAAGCTTTCTTT. V usage is TRBV27 and J usage is TRBJ1-1; possible D gene TRBD1, 5 bases. V was pared by 6 bases and J by 7 bases, with 9 bases between. Germline CDR1 is MNHEY and CDR2 is SMNVEV (reference sequence). This CDR3 is built from 11 residues.

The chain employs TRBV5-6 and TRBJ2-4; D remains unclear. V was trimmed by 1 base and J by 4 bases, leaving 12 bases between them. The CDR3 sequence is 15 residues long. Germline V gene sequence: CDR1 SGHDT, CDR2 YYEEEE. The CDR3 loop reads CASSLISSMKNIQYF. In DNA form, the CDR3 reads TGTGCCAGCAGCTTGATTTCGAGTATGAAAAACATTCAGTACTTC.

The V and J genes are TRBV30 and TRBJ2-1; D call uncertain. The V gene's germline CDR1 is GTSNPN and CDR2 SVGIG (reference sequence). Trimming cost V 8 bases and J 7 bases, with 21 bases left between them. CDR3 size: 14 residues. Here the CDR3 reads CALGFELLTNEQFF. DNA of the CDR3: TGTGCCCTCGGGTTTGAGCTCTTGACGAATGAGCAGTTCTTC. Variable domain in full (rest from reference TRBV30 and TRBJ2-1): SQTIHQWPATLVQPVGSPLSLECTVEGTSNPNLYWYRQAAGRGLQLLFYSVGIGQISSEVPQNLSASRPQDRQFILSSKKLLLSDSGFYLCALGFELLTNEQFFGPGTRLTVL.

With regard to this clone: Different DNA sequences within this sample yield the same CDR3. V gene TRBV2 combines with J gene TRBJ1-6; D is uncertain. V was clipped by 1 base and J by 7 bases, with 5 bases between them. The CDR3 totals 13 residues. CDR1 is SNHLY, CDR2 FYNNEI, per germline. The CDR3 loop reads CASSEVANSPLHF. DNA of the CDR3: TGTGCCAGCAGTGAAGTGGCAAATTCACCCCTCCACTTT.

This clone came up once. The CDR3 region has the DNA TGTGCCAGCTCACCTGGGCGGGTTGAAGCTTTCTTT. Translation gives CASSPGRVEAFF. The V call is TRBV18, the J call TRBJ1-1; D unclear. The CDR3 consists of 12 residues. V lost 3 bases to trimming and J lost 7 bases, with 9 bases between them. Germline assignment: CDR1 KGHSH and CDR2 LQKENI. The complete variable domain, with remaining parts taken from reference TRBV18 and TRBJ1-1, reads NAGVMQNPRHLVRRRGQEARLRCSPMKGHSHVYWYRQLPEEGLKFMVYLQKENIIDESGMPKERFSAEFPKEGPSILRIQQVVRGDSAAYFCASSPGRVEAFFGQGTRLTVV.

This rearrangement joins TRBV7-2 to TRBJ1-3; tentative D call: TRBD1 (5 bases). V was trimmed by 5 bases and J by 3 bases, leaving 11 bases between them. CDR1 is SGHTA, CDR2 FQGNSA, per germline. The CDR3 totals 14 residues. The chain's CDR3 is CASSAQAFGNTIYF. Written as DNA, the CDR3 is TGTGCCAGCAGCGCACAGGCATTTGGAAACACCATATATTTT. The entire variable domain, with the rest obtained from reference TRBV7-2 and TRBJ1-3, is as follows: GAGVSQSPSNKVTEKGKDVELRCDPISGHTALYWYRQSLGQGLEFLIYFQGNSAPDKSGLPSDRFSAERTGGSVSTLTIQRTQQEDSAVYLCASSAQAFGNTIYFGEGSWLTVV.

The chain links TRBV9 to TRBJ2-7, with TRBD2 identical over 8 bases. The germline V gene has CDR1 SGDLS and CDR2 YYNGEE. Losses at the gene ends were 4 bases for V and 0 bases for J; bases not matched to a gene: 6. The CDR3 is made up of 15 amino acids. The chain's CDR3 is CASSRGGGPSYEQYF. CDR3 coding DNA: TGTGCCAGCAGCCGCGGCGGGGGGCCCTCCTACGAGCAGTACTTC.

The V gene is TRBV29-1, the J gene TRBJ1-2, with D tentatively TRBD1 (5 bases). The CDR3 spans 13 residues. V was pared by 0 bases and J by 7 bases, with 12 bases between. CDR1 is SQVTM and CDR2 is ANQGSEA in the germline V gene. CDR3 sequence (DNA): TGCAGCGTTGAAGACCCACGACAGCCTGGCTACACCTTC. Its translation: CSVEDPRQPGYTF.

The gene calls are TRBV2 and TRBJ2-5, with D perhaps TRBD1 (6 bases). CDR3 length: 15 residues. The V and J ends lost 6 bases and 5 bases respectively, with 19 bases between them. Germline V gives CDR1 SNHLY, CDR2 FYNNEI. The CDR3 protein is CASRDLPGHRETQYF. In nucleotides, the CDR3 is TGTGCCAGCAGGGATCTACCGGGACACCGGGAGACCCAGTACTTC.

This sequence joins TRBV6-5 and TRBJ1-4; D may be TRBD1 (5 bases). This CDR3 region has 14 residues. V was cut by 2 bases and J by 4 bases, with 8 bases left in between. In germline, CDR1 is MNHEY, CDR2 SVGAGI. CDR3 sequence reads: CASSYRGINEKLFF. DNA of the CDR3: TGTGCCAGCAGTTACAGGGGCATTAATGAAAAACTGTTTTTT.

CDR3 sequence reads: CASSLGSREKLFF. The CDR3 DNA sequence: TGTGCCAGCAGCCTCGGGAGTCGTGAAAAACTGTTTTTT. This chain joins TRBV12-3 or TRBV12-4 and TRBJ1-4; no clear D gene. The CDR3 runs 13 residues. V was shortened by 6 bases and J by 7 bases, with 12 bases between the two germline ends.

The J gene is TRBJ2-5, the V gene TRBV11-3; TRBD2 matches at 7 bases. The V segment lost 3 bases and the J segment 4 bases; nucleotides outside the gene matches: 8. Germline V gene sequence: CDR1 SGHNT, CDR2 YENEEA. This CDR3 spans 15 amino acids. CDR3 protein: CASSFLSGAGETQYF. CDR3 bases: TGTGCCAGCAGCTTCCTAAGCGGGGCAGGAGAGACCCAGTACTTC.

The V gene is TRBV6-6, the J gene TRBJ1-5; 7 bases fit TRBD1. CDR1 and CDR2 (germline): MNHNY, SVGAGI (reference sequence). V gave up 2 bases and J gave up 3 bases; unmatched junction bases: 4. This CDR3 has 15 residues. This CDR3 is CASSYPGTANQPQHF. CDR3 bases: TGTGCCAGCAGTTACCCTGGGACAGCCAATCAGCCCCAGCATTTT.